The 6 T cell receptor beta chains reported below all come from one sample, sequenced in a study of T cells expressing NK-cell markers. TCRdb reprocessed the 5' RACE reads, keeping one entry per CDR3 protein, no DNA. This table holds 500,000 to 700,000 distinct CDR3 sequences. The sequenced material came from blood T cells: a sorted CD56 or NKG2C T cell subset, CD4+ or CD8+ T cells, or bulk PBMC T cells (not recorded which). All receptors come from a man aged 18 to 29 in good health.

The genes are TRBV6-5 and TRBJ2-1; TCRdb indicates TRBD2, and absent DNA this call remains unverified. The CDR3 contains 15 residues. Germline V gene data show CDR1 as MNHEY and CDR2 as SVGAGI. This CDR3 is CASSSRTRAGNEQFF.

The chain uses TRBV20-1 and TRBJ1-5; TCRdb's D gene call, TRBD1, goes unchecked for lack of DNA. Germline V gene data show CDR1 as DFQATT and CDR2 as SNEGSKA (reference sequence). This CDR3 spans 14 amino acids. CDR3: CSVFTGNEDQPQHF.

V gene TRBV20-1 combines with J gene TRBJ1-2; with no DNA, the TCRdb D assignment of TRBD1 cannot be verified. Germline-derived CDR1 and CDR2 are DFQATT and SNEGSKA (reference sequence). CDR3 size: 13 residues. Here the CDR3 reads CSARGTARDGYTF.

This chain uses TRBV20-1 with TRBJ2-7; TCRdb returns TRBD1, unconfirmable since there is no DNA. CDR3 length: 14 residues. Germline-derived CDR1 and CDR2 are DFQATT and SNEGSKA (reference sequence). The CDR3 loop is CSARPPLAYYEQYF.

CDR3 residues: CASSRDRDQPQHF. The rearrangement links TRBV5-5 to TRBJ1-5; TCRdb's D call, TRBD1, is unchecked because there is no DNA. There are 13 residues in the CDR3. Looked up from germline, CDR1 is SGHKS and CDR2 is YYEKEE (reference sequence). Based on the CDR3 plus reference TRBV5-5 and TRBJ1-5, the full variable domain is DAGVTQSPTHLIKTRGQQVTLRCSPISGHKSVSWYQQVLGQGPQFIFQYYEKEERGRGNFPDRFSARQFPNYSSELNVNALLLGDSALYLCASSRDRDQPQHFGDGTRLSIL.

This sequence joins TRBV7-4 and TRBJ1-5; no DNA is available, so the TRBD1 call from TCRdb remains unchecked. Germline V gives CDR1 SGHVT, CDR2 SQSDAQ. This CDR3 is 16 amino acids long. The CDR3 region is CASSLMEGQGRQPQHF.